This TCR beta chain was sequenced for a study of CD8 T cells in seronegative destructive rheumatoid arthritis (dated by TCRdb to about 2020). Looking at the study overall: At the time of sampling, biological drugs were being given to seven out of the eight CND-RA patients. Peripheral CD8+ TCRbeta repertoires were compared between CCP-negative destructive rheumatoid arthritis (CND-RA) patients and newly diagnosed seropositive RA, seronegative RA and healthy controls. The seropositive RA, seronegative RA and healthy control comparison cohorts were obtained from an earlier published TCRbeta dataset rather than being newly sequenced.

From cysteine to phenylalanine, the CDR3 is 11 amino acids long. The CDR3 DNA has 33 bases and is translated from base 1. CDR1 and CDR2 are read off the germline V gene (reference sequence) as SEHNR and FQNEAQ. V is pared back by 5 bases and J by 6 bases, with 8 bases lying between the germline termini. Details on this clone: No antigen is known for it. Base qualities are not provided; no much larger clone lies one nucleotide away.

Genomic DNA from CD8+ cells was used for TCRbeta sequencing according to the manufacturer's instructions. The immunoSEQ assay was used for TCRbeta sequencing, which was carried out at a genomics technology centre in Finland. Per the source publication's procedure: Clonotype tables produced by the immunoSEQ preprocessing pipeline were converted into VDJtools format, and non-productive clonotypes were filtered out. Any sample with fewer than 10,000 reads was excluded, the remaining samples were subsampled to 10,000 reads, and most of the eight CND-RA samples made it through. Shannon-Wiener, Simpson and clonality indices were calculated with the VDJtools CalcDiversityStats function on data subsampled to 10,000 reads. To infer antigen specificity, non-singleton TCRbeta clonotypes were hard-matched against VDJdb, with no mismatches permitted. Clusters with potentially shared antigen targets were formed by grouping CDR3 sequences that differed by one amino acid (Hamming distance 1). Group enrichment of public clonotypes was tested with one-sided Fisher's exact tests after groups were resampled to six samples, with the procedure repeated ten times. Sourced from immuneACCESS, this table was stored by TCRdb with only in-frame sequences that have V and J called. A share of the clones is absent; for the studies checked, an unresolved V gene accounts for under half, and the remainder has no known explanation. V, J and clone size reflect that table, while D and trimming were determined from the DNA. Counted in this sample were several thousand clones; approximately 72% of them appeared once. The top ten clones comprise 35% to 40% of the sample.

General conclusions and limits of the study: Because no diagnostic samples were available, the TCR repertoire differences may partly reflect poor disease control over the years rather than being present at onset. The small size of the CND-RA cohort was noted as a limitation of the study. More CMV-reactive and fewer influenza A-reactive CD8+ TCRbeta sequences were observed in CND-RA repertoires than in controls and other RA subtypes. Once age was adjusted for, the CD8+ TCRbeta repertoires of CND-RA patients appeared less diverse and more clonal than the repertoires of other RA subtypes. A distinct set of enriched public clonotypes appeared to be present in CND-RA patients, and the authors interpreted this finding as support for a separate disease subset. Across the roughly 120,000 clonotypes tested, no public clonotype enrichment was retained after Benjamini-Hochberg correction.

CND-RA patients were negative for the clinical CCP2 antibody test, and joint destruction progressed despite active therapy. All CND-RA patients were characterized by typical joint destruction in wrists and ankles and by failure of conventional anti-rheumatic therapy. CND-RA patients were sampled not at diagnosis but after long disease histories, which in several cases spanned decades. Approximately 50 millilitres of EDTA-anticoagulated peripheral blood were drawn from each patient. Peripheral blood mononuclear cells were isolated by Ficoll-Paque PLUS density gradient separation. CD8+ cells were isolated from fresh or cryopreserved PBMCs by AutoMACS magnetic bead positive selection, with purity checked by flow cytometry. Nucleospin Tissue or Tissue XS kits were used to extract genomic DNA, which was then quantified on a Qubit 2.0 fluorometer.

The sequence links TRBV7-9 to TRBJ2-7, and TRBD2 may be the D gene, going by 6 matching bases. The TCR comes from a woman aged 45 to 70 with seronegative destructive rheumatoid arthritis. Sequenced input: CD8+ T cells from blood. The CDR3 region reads CASSGGPEQYF. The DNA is TGTGCCAGCAGCGGAGGGCCCGAGCAGTACTTC.